This T cell receptor (beta chain) was captured by sequencing in a study of siplizumab effects on memory and regulatory T cells. TCRdb's copy holds only in-frame clones and misses some; the assay was immunoSEQ multiplex PCR. The sample consists of under 95,000 clones, about 93% of them appearing once. This CDR3 is built from 12 residues. Trimming removed 7 bases from V and 3 bases from J, with 8 bases in between. The germline CDR1 and CDR2 sequences are SNHLY and FYNNEI. The V call is TRBV2, the J call TRBJ2-3; weak D call: TRBD2 (6 bases). The source is a human donor in good health. The specimen was non-Treg CD4+ T cells sorted from blood. The CDR3 protein is CASMRETDTQYF. In nucleotides, the CDR3 is TGTGCCAGCATGCGGGAAACAGATACGCAGTATTTT. Full variable domain (outside the CDR3, taken from reference TRBV2 and TRBJ2-3): EPEVTQTPSHQVTQMGQEVILRCVPISNHLYFYWYRQILGQKVEFLVSFYNNEISEKSEIFDDQFSVERPDGSNFTLKIRSTKLEDSAMYFCASMRETDTQYFGPGTRLTVL.